This T cell receptor beta chain stems from a study of Ad26.COV2.S vaccination and SARS-CoV-2 variants. Regarding the study as a whole: People given the vaccine had a wider spike-specific TCR breadth than placebo recipients did.

Germline CDR1 is MNHNS and CDR2 is SASEGT. Trimming removed 4 bases from V and 2 bases from J; junction bases left unmatched: 7. This CDR3 has 16 amino acids. TCRdb's copy holds only in-frame clones and misses some; the assay was immunoSEQ multiplex PCR. Of hundreds of thousands of clones in the sample, 86% are singletons; the top ten hold 9.5% to 12%. The treatment was: 15 to 20 received Ad26.COV2.S at low or high dose, single or two shots; 5 received placebo; per-sample allocation not given. Sampling took place 63 days after the first vaccine or placebo injection. An adult aged 18-55 years in Boston served as the donor. In the case of this clone: The antigen is unknown.

This chain links TRBV6-1 with TRBJ2-1; 8 bases are shared with TRBD1. The sequences come from peripheral blood, collected in a trial of Ad26.COV2.S vaccine versus placebo. The clonotype originates from a person between 18 and 65 years old who received the Ad26.COV2.S COVID-19 vaccine or a placebo. CDR3 loop: CASSVGQGLTYNEQFF. CDR3 nucleotide sequence: TGTGCCAGCAGTGTAGGACAGGGCCTAACCTACAATGAGCAGTTCTTC.